Below are 19 T cell receptor beta chains sequenced from a single sample in a study of blood T cell repertoires in COVID-19 (dated by TCRdb to 2019 to 2021). Library generation was performed with the immunoSEQ multiplex PCR assay. As stored in TCRdb, this immuneACCESS dataset retains in-frame rearrangements with V and J assigned. A fraction of the clones does not appear; measured against another copy, unresolved V genes explain less than half of the discrepancy, and the remainder lacks a known reason. The sample data list approximately 50,000 clones, and 85% to 95% of these were observed just once. Together, the top ten hold approximately 3% of the sample. The sample was peripheral blood. The receptors here all came from a human donor in a cohort sampled during active COVID-19.

J is TRBJ1-4 and V is TRBV2, with D hard to call. The CDR3 length is 14 residues. Trimming removed 6 bases at V and 0 bases at J, with 8 bases between. Germline V CDR1 and CDR2: SNHLY, FYNNEI. The DNA for the CDR3 is TGTGCCAGCAGAGTAGAGGCAACTAATGAAAAACTGTTTTTT. Amino acids: CASRVEATNEKLFF.

The rearrangement uses TRBV24-1 and TRBJ1-5; TRBD1 is a possible D gene (6 bases). Per germline, CDR1 KGHDR and CDR2 SFDVKD. Trimming cost V 4 bases and J 4 bases, with 7 bases left between them. The CDR3 length is 13 residues. CDR3 residues: CATSEQGNQPQHF. The CDR3 DNA follows: TGTGCCACCAGTGAACAGGGTAATCAGCCCCAGCATTTT.

V usage is TRBV11-2 and J usage is TRBJ2-7; 9 bases fit TRBD1. The J segment lost 4 bases and the V segment lost 5 bases, leaving 12 bases of the junction unmatched. The CDR3 spans 16 residues. Germline loops: CDR1 SGHAT, CDR2 FQNNGV. CDR3 sequence (DNA): TGTGCCAGCAGCCCGCTACCGGGACAGGGCCCTTACGAGCAGTACTTC. This sequence encodes CASSPLPGQGPYEQYF.

This chain links TRBV6-5 with TRBJ2-1, with 8 bases identical to TRBD1. The germline gives CDR1 MNHEY, CDR2 SVGAGI. This CDR3 has 16 amino acids. Trimming removed 2 bases from V and 1 base from J; junction bases left unmatched: 4. The chain's CDR3 is CASSYQTGVSYNEQFF. The CDR3 bases are TGTGCCAGCAGTTACCAGACAGGGGTTTCCTACAATGAGCAGTTCTTC.

The V call is TRBV9, the J call TRBJ2-6; a weak D match, TRBD1 (5 bases). Trimming pared 2 bases from V and 4 bases from J, leaving 16 bases between. CDR1 SGDLS and CDR2 YYNGEE come from the germline V gene. This CDR3 spans 17 amino acids. CDR3 nucleotide sequence: TGTGCCAGCAGCGTGAAACAGGTGCCCGGGGGGGCCAACGTCCTGACTTTC. This translates into CASSVKQVPGGANVLTF.

The chain joins TRBV11-2 to TRBJ2-2; D possibly corresponds to TRBD1 (8 bases). The germline gives CDR1 SGHAT, CDR2 FQNNGV. The CDR3 length is 15 residues. V shed 1 base and J shed 5 bases, with 11 bases lying between them. CDR3 residues: CASSLVQGGTGELFF. The CDR3 region has the DNA TGTGCCAGCAGCTTAGTACAGGGGGGGACCGGGGAGCTGTTTTTT.

This chain joins TRBV4-3 and TRBJ2-6, with D perhaps matching TRBD2 (6 bases). The germline V gene has CDR1 LGHNA and CDR2 YSLEER. Trimming cost V 0 bases and J 3 bases, with 12 bases left between them. The CDR3 loop spans 17 amino acids. The CDR3 loop reads CASSQDPWGGGANVLTF. The CDR3 DNA follows: TGCGCCAGCAGCCAAGACCCGTGGGGAGGTGGGGCCAACGTCCTGACTTTC.

The J gene is TRBJ1-2, the V gene TRBV5-5; 7 positions agree with TRBD1. This CDR3 region has 15 residues. Germline CDR1 and CDR2: SGHKS and YYEKEE (reference sequence). Losses at the gene ends were 4 bases for V and 1 base for J; bases not matched to a gene: 7. Here the CDR3 reads CASSLATGRNYGYTF. The CDR3 region has the DNA TGTGCCAGCAGCCTCGCGACAGGGCGTAACTATGGCTACACCTTC.

V usage is TRBV9 and J usage is TRBJ2-1; 8 positions agree with TRBD1. Trimming took 4 bases from V and 1 from J; bases not matched to a gene: 7. CDR1 and CDR2 from the germline V gene are SGDLS and YYNGEE. This CDR3 is built from 16 residues. In DNA, the CDR3 is TGTGCCAGCAGCCCCTGGACAGGGTTATCCTACAATGAGCAGTTCTTC. Encoded protein: CASSPWTGLSYNEQFF.

This chain uses TRBV2 with TRBJ2-2, with D hard to call. The germline gives CDR1 SNHLY, CDR2 FYNNEI. The CDR3 is 14 amino acids. V shed 2 bases and J shed 5 bases, with 9 bases lying between them. The CDR3 protein is CASSESVQTGELFF. The CDR3 region has the DNA TGTGCCAGCAGTGAAAGCGTCCAGACCGGGGAGCTGTTTTTT. Complete variable domain (other parts from reference TRBV2 and TRBJ2-2): EPEVTQTPSHQVTQMGQEVILRCVPISNHLYFYWYRQILGQKVEFLVSFYNNEISEKSEIFDDQFSVERPDGSNFTLKIRSTKLEDSAMYFCASSESVQTGELFFGEGSRLTVL.

In this sample, this clone turned up a few times. This sequence joins TRBV4-1 and TRBJ1-5, with 9 bases fitting TRBD1. The CDR3 is 15 amino acids. With 7 bases clipped from V and 3 bases from J, the junction kept 7 bases outside the gene matches. Germline V gives CDR1 MGHRA, CDR2 YSYEKL. CDR3 nucleotide sequence: TGCGCCAGCAAGGAGACAGGGGGAGACAATCAGCCCCAGCATTTT. Its protein is CASKETGGDNQPQHF.

V is TRBV5-8 and J is TRBJ2-6; 7 bases fit TRBD2. Trimming took 3 bases from V and 0 from J; bases not matched to a gene: 12. The CDR3 loop spans 19 amino acids. Germline CDR1 and CDR2: SGHTS and YDEGEE. CDR3 in DNA: TGTGCCAGCAGCTCCCGGGGGGTTCTTACCATCTCTGGGGCCAACGTCCTGACTTTC. Residues: CASSSRGVLTISGANVLTF.

V and J are TRBV18 and TRBJ2-2; D might be TRBD2 (5 bases). Germline loops: CDR1 KGHSH, CDR2 LQKENI. Trimming left V 0 bases short and J 5 bases short, with 7 bases between. The CDR3 length is 14 residues. The CDR3 spells CASSPPGETGELFF. CDR3 bases: TGTGCCAGCTCACCACCCGGGGAGACCGGGGAGCTGTTTTTT.

This clone was seen only a few times. The V gene is TRBV3-1 (or the pseudogene TRBV3-2), the J gene TRBJ2-1; 8 bases map to TRBD2. The CDR3 is made up of 15 amino acids. The ends lost 4 bases at V and 2 bases at J; junction bases unmatched: 4. Germline-derived CDR1 and CDR2 are LGHDT and YNNKEL (reference sequence). CDR3 in DNA: TGTGCCAGCAGCCTAGCGGGATCCCCCTACAATGAGCAGTTCTTC. It encodes CASSLAGSPYNEQFF.

The chain recombines TRBV19 with TRBJ1-1; D gene unclear. The CDR3 is 13 amino acids. Germline-derived CDR1 and CDR2 are LNHDA and SQIVND (reference sequence). V lost 7 bases and J lost 7, with 16 bases in between. The CDR3 region has the DNA TGTGCCAGTATTGCGGCGGCGGCGAGTGAAGCTTTCTTT. Amino acids: CASIAAAASEAFF.

V usage is TRBV4-1 and J usage is TRBJ2-1; 9 bases match TRBD2. Germline V gene data show CDR1 as MGHRA and CDR2 as YSYEKL. The V gene end was trimmed by 2 bases and the J gene end by 8 bases; junction bases not matched to a gene: 16. CDR3 length: 18 residues. The CDR3 DNA reads as TGCGCCAGCAGCCAACCCGGAGGAGCGGGAGGTAATGGATATGAGCAGTTCTTC. The encoded protein is CASSQPGGAGGNGYEQFF.

The chain is built from TRBV30 and TRBJ2-2; TRBD1 might be the D (7 bases). Looked up from germline, CDR1 is GTSNPN and CDR2 is SVGIG (reference sequence). The CDR3 is 13 residues long. Trimming stripped 5 bases from V and 5 bases from J, with 12 bases between. CDR3 DNA: TGTGCCTGGGGTCAGGGGGGTACCGGGGAGCTGTTTTTT. Protein sequence: CAWGQGGTGELFF.

The genes are TRBV7-2 and TRBJ2-7, with D uncertain. This CDR3 spans 15 amino acids. Germline V CDR1 and CDR2: SGHTA, FQGNSA. Trimming stripped 4 bases from V and 2 bases from J, with 15 bases between. The CDR3, as DNA: TGTGCCAGCAGCTCACATCTTCGCTGGCCCTACGAGCAGTACGTC. This translates into CASSSHLRWPYEQYV.

The chain uses TRBV7-2 and TRBJ2-7, with 7 positions matching TRBD2. The V gene end was trimmed by 1 base and the J gene end by 4 bases; junction bases not matched to a gene: 7. This CDR3 spans 15 amino acids. In germline, CDR1 is SGHTA, CDR2 FQGNSA. Here the CDR3 reads CASSLGGGPQYEQYV. CDR3 nucleotide sequence: TGTGCCAGCAGCTTAGGCGGGGGACCCCAATACGAGCAGTACGTC.